The T cell receptor beta chain described here comes from a study of blood T cells in healthy people across ages. Study at large: About one barcoded beta molecule per two T cells was the capture yield of template switching.

There are 17 residues in the CDR3. From germline, CDR1 is SGHTA and CDR2 FQGTGA. Notes on the study in general: Any changes in expanded clonotypes were possibly confounded, as donor CMV status remained unknown.

The sample holds one count of this clonotype. Its specificity is not known. Relative to the germline gene, one junction end is altered; a read error may explain this. Alongside a J-beta primer mix, a sample-barcoded 5' primer served in a second PCR lasting roughly 6 to 12 cycles. A tag from a template-switch adaptor with 12 random nucleotides marked each cDNA molecule. Using its own MiXCR run on the 5' RACE reads, TCRdb lists one record per CDR3 protein. The sample consists of approximately 1,700,000 distinct CDR3 sequences, about 39% of them appearing once. This TCR came from a human donor in good health. V and J are TRBV7-3 and TRBJ2-5; the match to TRBD1 covers 9 bases. The specimen sequenced was blood. CDR3 sequence reads: CVSSLRLGQGDQETQYF. CDR3 in DNA: TGTGTCAGCAGCTTACGGTTGGGACAGGGTGACCAAGAGACCCAGTACTTC.